A few counts support the clone carrying this T cell receptor beta chain. Its matching antigen is unknown. Germline V gene lookup returns CDR1 SGHRS and CDR2 YFSETQ. V lost 1 base and J lost 3, with 16 bases in between. CDR3 length: 16 residues. The sample comes from a study of T-cell reconstitution after alpha-beta-depleted transplantation in children. Findings and caveats of the study: Several hundred expanded graft clones reportedly supplied alpha-beta T cells about two months after transplant. T-cell counts and diversity were attributed mostly to newly produced T cells one year after transplant.

The TCRbeta library incorporated unique molecular identifiers. TCRdb processed the PCR reads anew with MiXCR; each CDR3 protein has one entry. Counted here are approximately 31,000 distinct CDR3 sequences, 5% to 7% occurring once; the ten biggest clones make up 20% to 30%. The specimen comprised peripheral blood, sampled 60 days after TCRalphabeta/CD19-depleted stem cell transplant. The receptor comes from a child less than two years old who had a stem cell transplant for acute myeloid leukemia, so the T cells may come from the graft donor. The chain recombines TRBV5-1 with TRBJ1-2; tentatively, D is TRBD1 (6 bases). The CDR3 region is CASSLTKQGSDYGYTF. CDR3 nucleotides: TGCGCCAGCAGCTTGACAAAACAGGGCTCAGACTATGGCTACACCTTC.